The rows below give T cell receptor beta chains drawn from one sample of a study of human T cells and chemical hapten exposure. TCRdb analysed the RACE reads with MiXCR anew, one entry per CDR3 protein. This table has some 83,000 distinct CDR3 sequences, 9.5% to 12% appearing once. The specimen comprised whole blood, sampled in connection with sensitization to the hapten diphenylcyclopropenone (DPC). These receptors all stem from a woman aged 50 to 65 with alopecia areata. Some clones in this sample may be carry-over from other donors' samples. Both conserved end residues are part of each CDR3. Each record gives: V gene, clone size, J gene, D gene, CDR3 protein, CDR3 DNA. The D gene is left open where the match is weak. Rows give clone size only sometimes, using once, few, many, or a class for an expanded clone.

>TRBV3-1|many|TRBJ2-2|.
CASSQGRISGELFF
TGTGCCAGCAGCCAAGGTCGAATTTCCGGGGAGCTGTTTTTT
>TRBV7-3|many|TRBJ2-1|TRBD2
CASSLLGEGNEQFF
TGTGCCAGCAGCTTATTGGGGGAGGGCAATGAGCAGTTCTTC
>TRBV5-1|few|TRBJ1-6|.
CASSLDGLRGSPLHF
TGCGCCAGCAGCTTGGACGGGCTGAGGGGTTCACCCCTCCACTTT
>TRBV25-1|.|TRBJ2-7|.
CASSARTNEQYF
TGTGCCAGCAGCGCCAGAACAAACGAGCAGTACTTC
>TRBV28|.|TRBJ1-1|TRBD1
CASAGQGALGAEAFF
TGTGCCAGTGCGGGACAGGGGGCGCTGGGTGCTGAAGCTTTCTTT
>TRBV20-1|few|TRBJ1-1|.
CSARDRGGHANTEAFF
TGCAGTGCTAGAGATCGCGGGGGGCACGCGAACACTGAAGCTTTCTTT
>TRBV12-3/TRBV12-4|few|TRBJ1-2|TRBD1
CASSEDREVYGYTF
TGTGCCAGCAGTGAGGACAGGGAAGTCTATGGCTACACCTTC
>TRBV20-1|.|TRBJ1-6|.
CSARDGGLRSPLHF
TGCAGTGCTAGAGATGGGGGGCTTAGATCACCCCTCCACTTT
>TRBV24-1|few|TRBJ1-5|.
CATSDRRGQPQHF
TGTGCCACCAGTGACCGCCGCGGGCAGCCCCAGCATTTT
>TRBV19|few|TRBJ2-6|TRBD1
CASSVYTGTGTSGANVLTF
TGTGCCAGTAGTGTATACACCGGGACAGGGACCTCTGGGGCCAACGTCCTGACTTTC
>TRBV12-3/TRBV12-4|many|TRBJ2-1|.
CASSSGSSLARFF
TGTGCCAGCAGTTCTGGGTCGAGTCTGGCGCGGTTCTTC
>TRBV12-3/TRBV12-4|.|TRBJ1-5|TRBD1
CASSQRQGAGNQPQHF
TGTGCCAGCAGTCAACGACAGGGTGCAGGAAATCAGCCCCAGCATTTT
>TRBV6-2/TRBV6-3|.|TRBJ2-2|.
CASSSPSRSPREGATGELFF
TGTGCCAGCAGTTCCCCTTCGCGGAGTCCCCGGGAAGGGGCCACCGGGGAGCTGTTTTTT
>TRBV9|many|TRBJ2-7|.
CASASAEFYSYEQYF
TGTGCCAGCGCGTCCGCGGAGTTCTACTCCTACGAGCAGTACTTC
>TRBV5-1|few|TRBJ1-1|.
CASSFEGTNTEAFF
TGCGCCAGCAGCTTCGAGGGAACGAACACTGAAGCTTTCTTT
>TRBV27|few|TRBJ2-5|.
CASSPPLRAGTQYF
TGTGCCAGCAGTCCCCCTCTAAGGGCCGGGACCCAGTACTTC
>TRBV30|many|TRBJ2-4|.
CAWSVGGNIQYF
TGTGCCTGGAGTGTCGGGGGAAACATTCAGTACTTC
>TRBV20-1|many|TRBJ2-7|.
CSARSPLPGEQYF
TGCAGTGCTAGATCTCCTCTCCCGGGCGAGCAGTACTTC
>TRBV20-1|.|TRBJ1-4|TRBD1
CSARDKQGAANEKLFF
TGCAGTGCTAGAGATAAACAGGGGGCGGCTAATGAAAAACTGTTTTTT
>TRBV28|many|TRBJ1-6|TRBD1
CASSQQGIGNSPLHF
TGTGCCAGCAGTCAACAGGGGATTGGTAATTCACCCCTCCACTTT
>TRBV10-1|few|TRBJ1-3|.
CASSRDPGSGNTIYF
TGCGCCAGCAGTAGGGACCCCGGCTCTGGAAACACCATATATTTT
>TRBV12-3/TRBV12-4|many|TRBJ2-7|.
CASSAAVGLRREQYF
TGTGCCAGCAGCGCCGCCGTCGGCCTAAGAAGGGAGCAGTACTTC
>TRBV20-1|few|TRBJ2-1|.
CSAATDYNEQFF
TGCAGTGCTGCTACCGACTACAATGAGCAGTTCTTC
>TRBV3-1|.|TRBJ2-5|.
CASSQVLYQETQYF
TGTGCCAGCAGCCAAGTTCTCTACCAAGAGACCCAGTACTTC
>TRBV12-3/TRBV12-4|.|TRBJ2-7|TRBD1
CARSWDRGYEQYF
TGTGCCAGAAGTTGGGACAGGGGGTACGAGCAGTACTTC
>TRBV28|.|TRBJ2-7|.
CASSLASMAIGEQYF
TGTGCCAGCAGTTTGGCTTCTATGGCTATCGGCGAGCAGTACTTC
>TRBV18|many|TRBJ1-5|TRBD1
CASSPGQEAQPQHF
TGTGCCAGCTCACCAGGACAGGAGGCTCAGCCCCAGCATTTT
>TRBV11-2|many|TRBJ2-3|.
CASSLTTGLPTDTQYF
TGTGCCAGCAGCTTAACAACAGGGCTACCCACAGATACGCAGTATTTT
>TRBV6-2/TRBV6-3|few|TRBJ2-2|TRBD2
CASSYRRLAGGNTGELFF
TGTGCCAGCAGTTACCGGAGACTAGCGGGAGGGAACACCGGGGAGCTGTTTTTT
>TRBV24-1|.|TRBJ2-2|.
CATSDVPGGELFF
TGTGCCACCAGTGATGTCCCTGGCGGGGAGCTGTTTTTT
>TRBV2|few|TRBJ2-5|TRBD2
CASRLLAGGQETQYF
TGTGCCAGCCGTTTACTAGCGGGAGGACAAGAGACCCAGTACTTC